A selection of T cell receptor beta chains follows, all from one sample in a study of cytomegalovirus exposure and HLA in healthy donors. Using immunoSEQ multiplex PCR, the repertoire was profiled, and TCRdb retains in-frame clones only, with some absent. The profile shows 100,000 to 120,000 clones, about 88% of them singletons. The sample was PBMCs. The receptors here all came from a woman aged 18 to 35 in good health and CMV-seropositive. Both conserved end residues are part of each CDR3. The D gene is left open where the match is weak. Some rows mark clone size as missing; the rest say once, few, many or name a class of expanded clone.

v_gene	d_gene	j_gene	abundance	CDR3nt	CDR3aa
TRBV4-2	TRBD1	TRBJ1-6	NA	TGTGCCAGCAGCCAAGATGGACAGGGTAGATCCTATAATTCACCCCTCCACTTT	CASSQDGQGRSYNSPLHF
TRBV4-1	NA	TRBJ2-5	NA	TGCGCCAGCAGCCAAGATTCGGCGGGGTACCAAGAGACCCAGTACTTC	CASSQDSAGYQETQYF
TRBV5-1	TRBD1	TRBJ1-1	once	TGCGCCAGCAGCTCGGGACAGGGCCAAGCTTTCTTT	CASSSGQGQAFF
TRBV27	NA	TRBJ1-2	NA	TGTGCCAGCAGGTCTCTAGAGGGGGGGCTCTATGGCTACACCTTC	CASRSLEGGLYGYTF
TRBV4-1	NA	TRBJ2-1	NA	TGCGCCAGCAGCCAAGGGGCCCCTGACAATGAGCAGTTCTTC	CASSQGAPDNEQFF
TRBV19	NA	TRBJ1-1	NA	TGTGCCAGTAGAGATACAGGGTGGGCTGAAGCTTTCTTT	CASRDTGWAEAFF
TRBV29-1	NA	TRBJ1-5	NA	TGCAGCGCCATCAGTCAGCCCCAGCATTTT	CSAISQPQHF
TRBV27	TRBD1	TRBJ1-2	few	TGTGCCAGCAGCCAGGACAGGGGGCAAGGCTACACCTTC	CASSQDRGQGYTF
TRBV28	TRBD2	TRBJ2-3	NA	TGTGCCAGCAGTCCTAGCGGGAGGGCTAGCACAGATACGCAGTATTTT	CASSPSGRASTDTQYF
TRBV19	NA	TRBJ1-5	NA	TGTGCCAGTAGTAACGGGGGTGATAGCAATCAGCCCCAGCATTTT	CASSNGGDSNQPQHF
TRBV30	NA	TRBJ2-7	few	TGTGCCTGGAGTGTCAAATTGGGAGGAGAGCAGTACTTC	CAWSVKLGGEQYF
TRBV2	TRBD1	TRBJ1-1	NA	TGTGCCAGCAGTGAAGAAGGACAGGGGGACTACACTGAAGCTTTCTTT	CASSEEGQGDYTEAFF
TRBV5-1	TRBD2	TRBJ2-7	NA	TGCGCCAGCAGCACCGGCGGCCTAGCGGGAGTCGACGAGCAGTACTTC	CASSTGGLAGVDEQYF
TRBV7-9	NA	TRBJ2-7	NA	TGTGCCAGCAGCCTACCTGGGGCCAACTACGAGCAGTACTTC	CASSLPGANYEQYF
TRBV5-6	NA	TRBJ2-3	once	TGTGCCAGCAGCTTGGCCCCTGGGGCCACAGATACGCAGTATTTT	CASSLAPGATDTQYF
TRBV9	NA	TRBJ1-1	NA	TGTGCCAGCAGCGTAGCCCTTTCGGGGTGGACTGAAGCTTTCTTT	CASSVALSGWTEAFF
TRBV10-3	TRBD2	TRBJ2-3	few	TGTGCCATCAGTGGAGTTGGGGGGGAAACAGATACGCAGTATTTT	CAISGVGGETDTQYF
TRBV5-6	TRBD1	TRBJ2-7	NA	TGTGCCAGCAGCTCCGGACAGGGACCCTACGAGCAGTACTTC	CASSSGQGPYEQYF
TRBV7-9	NA	TRBJ2-3	NA	TGTGCCAGCAGCTTAGGCGGGGCTAGAGATACGCAGTATTTT	CASSLGGARDTQYF
TRBV28	NA	TRBJ2-3	NA	TGTGCCAGCAGTGACTTCGTAGAGGATACGCAGTATTTT	CASSDFVEDTQYF
TRBV6-4	TRBD2	TRBJ2-1	NA	TGTGCCAGCAGTGACTGGGCTAGCGGACACAATGAGCAGTTCTTC	CASSDWASGHNEQFF
TRBV6-4	TRBD2	TRBJ2-7	NA	TGTGCCAGCAGTGACTCGAGCGGGGACGAGCAGTACTTC	CASSDSSGDEQYF
TRBV13	NA	TRBJ1-4	NA	TGTGCCAGCAGCTTCAACACAGGGTTGAACGAAAAACTGTTTTTT	CASSFNTGLNEKLFF
TRBV7-2	TRBD1	TRBJ1-2	NA	TGTGCCAGCAGCCCCTCGACAGGGAGGTATGGCTACACCTTC	CASSPSTGRYGYTF
TRBV20-1	NA	TRBJ2-3	NA	TGCAGTGCTAGATTCGCAGATACGCAGTATTTT	CSARFADTQYF
TRBV5-1	TRBD1	TRBJ2-2	NA	TGCGCCAGCGGAGACAGGGGGGTCGGGGAGCTGTTTTTT	CASGDRGVGELFF
TRBV9	TRBD2	TRBJ2-3	NA	TGTGCCAGCAGCGTAGGCCTAGCGGGGGGCCCAGATACGCAGTATTTT	CASSVGLAGGPDTQYF
TRBV9	TRBD2	TRBJ2-3	NA	TGTGCCAGCAGCCTTGGGGTAGCGGGGGGCTACACAGATACGCAGTATTTT	CASSLGVAGGYTDTQYF
TRBV7-6	TRBD2	TRBJ2-2	once	TGTGCCAGCAGAAGGGGACTAGCGGGGACGAACACCGGGGAGCTGTTTTTT	CASRRGLAGTNTGELFF
TRBV2	NA	TRBJ2-7	NA	TGTGCCAGCAGTGTGCGGGCCTCCTACGAGCAGTACTTC	CASSVRASYEQYF
TRBV18	TRBD2	TRBJ2-5	NA	TGTGCCAGCTCACGGACTAGCGGGAGTGAGACCCAGTACTTC	CASSRTSGSETQYF
TRBV2	TRBD2	TRBJ2-1	NA	TGTGCCAGCAGCGCTAGCGGGGGGAACTACAATGAGCAGTTCTTC	CASSASGGNYNEQFF
TRBV19	TRBD2	TRBJ2-2	NA	TGTGCCAGTAGTATTGTCGGGGGGGCCCTTGGTGGGGAGCTGTTTTTT	CASSIVGGALGGELFF
TRBV28	TRBD1	TRBJ1-2	NA	TGTGCCAGCTCCAGGGGGGACTATGGCTACACCTTC	CASSRGDYGYTF
TRBV6-5	NA	TRBJ1-5	NA	TGTGCCACCGGGGGAGGGCAGGGGATTCAGCCCCAGCATTTT	CATGGGQGIQPQHF
TRBV29-1	NA	TRBJ1-1	once	TGCAGCGTTCGGGATTGGAACACTGAAGCTTTCTTT	CSVRDWNTEAFF
TRBV18	NA	TRBJ2-5	NA	TGTGCCAGCTCACCACCGGCCACGGGGGAGACCCAGTACTTC	CASSPPATGETQYF
TRBV9	TRBD2	TRBJ2-1	NA	TGTGCCAGCAGCGTAACTAGCGGGGGTTACAATGAGCAGTTCTTC	CASSVTSGGYNEQFF
TRBV6-6	TRBD2	TRBJ2-3	NA	TGTGCCAGCAGTTTGACTAGCGGGAGGGATACGCAGTATTTT	CASSLTSGRDTQYF
TRBV2	NA	TRBJ2-7	few	TGTGCCAGCGTGGACAGTGTCGAGCAGTACTTC	CASVDSVEQYF